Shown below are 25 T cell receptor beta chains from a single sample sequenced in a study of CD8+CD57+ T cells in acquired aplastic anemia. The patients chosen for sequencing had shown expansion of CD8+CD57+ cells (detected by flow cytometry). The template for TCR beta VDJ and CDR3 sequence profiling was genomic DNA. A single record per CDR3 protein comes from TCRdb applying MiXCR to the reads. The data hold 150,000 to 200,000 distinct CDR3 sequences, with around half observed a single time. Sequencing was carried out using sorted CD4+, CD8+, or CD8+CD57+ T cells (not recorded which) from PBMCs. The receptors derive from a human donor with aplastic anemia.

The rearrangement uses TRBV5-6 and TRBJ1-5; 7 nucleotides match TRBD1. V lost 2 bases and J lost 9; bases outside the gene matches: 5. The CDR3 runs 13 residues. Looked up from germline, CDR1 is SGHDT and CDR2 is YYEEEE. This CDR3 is CASSFSQGGPQHF. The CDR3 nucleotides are TGTGCCAGCAGCTTCAGTCAGGGGGGGCCCCAGCATTTT.

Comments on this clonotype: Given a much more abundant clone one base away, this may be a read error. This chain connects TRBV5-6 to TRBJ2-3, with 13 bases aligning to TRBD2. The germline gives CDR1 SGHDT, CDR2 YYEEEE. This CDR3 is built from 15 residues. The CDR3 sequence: CASSVGLAGPDTQCF. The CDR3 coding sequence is TGTGCCAGCAGTGTGGGACTAGCGGGACCAGATACGCAGTGTTTT.

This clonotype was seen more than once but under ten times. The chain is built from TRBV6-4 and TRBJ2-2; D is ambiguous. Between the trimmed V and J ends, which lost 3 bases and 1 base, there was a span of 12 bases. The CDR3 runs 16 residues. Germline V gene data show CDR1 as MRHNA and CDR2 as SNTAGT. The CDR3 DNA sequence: TGTGCCAGCAGTGATTCGATCTCCGGGAACACCGGGGAGCTGTTTTTT. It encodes CASSDSISGNTGELFF.

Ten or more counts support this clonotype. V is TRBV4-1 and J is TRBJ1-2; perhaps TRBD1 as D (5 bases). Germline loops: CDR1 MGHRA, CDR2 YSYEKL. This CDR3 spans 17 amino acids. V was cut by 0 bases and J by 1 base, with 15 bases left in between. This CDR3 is CASSQDRTRGGNYGYTF. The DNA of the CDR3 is TGCGCCAGCAGCCAAGATAGGACAAGGGGTGGTAACTATGGCTACACCTTC.

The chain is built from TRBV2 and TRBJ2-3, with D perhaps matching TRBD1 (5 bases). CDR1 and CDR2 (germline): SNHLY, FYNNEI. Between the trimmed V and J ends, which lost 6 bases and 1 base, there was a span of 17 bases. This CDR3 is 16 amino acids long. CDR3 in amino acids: CASRLDSAGGTDTQYF. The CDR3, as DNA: TGTGCCAGCAGACTCGACAGCGCCGGTGGCACAGATACGCAGTATTTT.

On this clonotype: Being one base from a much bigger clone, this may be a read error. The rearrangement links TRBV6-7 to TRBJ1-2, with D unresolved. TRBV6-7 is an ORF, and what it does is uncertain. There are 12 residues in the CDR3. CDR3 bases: TGTACCAGCAGTTACTTTAACTATGGCTACACCTTC. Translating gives CTSSYFNYGYTF.

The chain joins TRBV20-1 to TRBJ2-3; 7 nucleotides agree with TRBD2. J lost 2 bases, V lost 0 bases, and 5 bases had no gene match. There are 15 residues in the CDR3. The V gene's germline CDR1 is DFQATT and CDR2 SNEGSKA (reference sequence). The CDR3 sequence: CSARDPGGYTDTQYF. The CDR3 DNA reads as TGCAGTGCTAGAGATCCGGGGGGTTACACAGATACGCAGTATTTT.

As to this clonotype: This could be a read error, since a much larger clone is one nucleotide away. In DNA form, the CDR3 reads TGTGCCAGCAGTTACTCGGAAACCGGGGAGCTGTTTTTT. Protein product: CASSYSETGELFF. The chain couples TRBV6-5 to TRBJ2-2; D is undetermined. V was cut by 0 bases and J by 5 bases, with 4 bases left in between. CDR3 length equals 13 residues. CDR1 is MNHEY and CDR2 is SVGAGI in the germline V gene.

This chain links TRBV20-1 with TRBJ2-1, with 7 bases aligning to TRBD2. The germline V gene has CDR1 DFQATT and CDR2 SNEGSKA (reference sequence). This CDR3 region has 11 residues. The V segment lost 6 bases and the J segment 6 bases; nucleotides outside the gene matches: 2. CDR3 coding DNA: TGCAGTGCAGGGACTACCAATGAGCAGTTCTTC. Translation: CSAGTTNEQFF.

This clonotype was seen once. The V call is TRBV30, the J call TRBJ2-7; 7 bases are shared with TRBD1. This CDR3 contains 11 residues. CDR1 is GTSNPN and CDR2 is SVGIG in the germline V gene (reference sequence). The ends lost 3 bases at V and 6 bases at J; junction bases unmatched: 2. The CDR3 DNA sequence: TGTGCCTGGAGCAGGACAGGCGAGCAGTACTTC. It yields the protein CAWSRTGEQYF.

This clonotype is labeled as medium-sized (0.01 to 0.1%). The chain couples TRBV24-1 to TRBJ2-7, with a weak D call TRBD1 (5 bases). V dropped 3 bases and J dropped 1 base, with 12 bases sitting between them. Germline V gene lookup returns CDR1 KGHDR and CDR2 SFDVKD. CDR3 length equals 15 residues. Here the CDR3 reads CATSDPLTASYEQYF. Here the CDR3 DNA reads TGTGCCACCAGTGATCCGCTGACAGCTTCCTACGAGCAGTACTTC.

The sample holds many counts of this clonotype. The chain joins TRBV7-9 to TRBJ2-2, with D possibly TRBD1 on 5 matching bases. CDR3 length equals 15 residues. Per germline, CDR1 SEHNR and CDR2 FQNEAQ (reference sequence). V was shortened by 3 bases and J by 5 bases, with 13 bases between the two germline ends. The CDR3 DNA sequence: TGTGCCAGCAGCTTCTTCGGCAGGGAAACCGGGGAGCTGTTTTTT. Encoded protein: CASSFFGRETGELFF.

The CDR3 reads CSARSVDEAFF. As DNA, the CDR3 is TGCAGTGCTAGGAGCGTGGATGAAGCTTTCTTT. This sequence joins TRBV20-1 and TRBJ1-1; D gene unclear. The CDR3 is 11 residues long. Germline CDR1 is DFQATT and CDR2 is SNEGSKA (reference sequence). Trimming shortened V by 3 bases and J by 7 bases, and 9 bases separated the two germline ends.

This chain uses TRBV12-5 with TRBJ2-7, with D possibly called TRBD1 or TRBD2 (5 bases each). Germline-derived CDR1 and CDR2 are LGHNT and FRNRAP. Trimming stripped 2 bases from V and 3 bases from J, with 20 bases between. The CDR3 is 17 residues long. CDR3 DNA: TGTGCTAGTGGTTTGCGCCTTCCGGGACGGACGGGCTACGAGCAGTACTTC. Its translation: CASGLRLPGRTGYEQYF. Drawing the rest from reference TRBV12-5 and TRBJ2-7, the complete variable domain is DARVTQTPRHKVTEMGQEVTMRCQPILGHNTVFWYRQTMMQGLELLAYFRNRAPLDDSGMPKDRFSAEMPDATLATLKIQPSEPRDSAVYFCASGLRLPGRTGYEQYFGPGTRLTVT.

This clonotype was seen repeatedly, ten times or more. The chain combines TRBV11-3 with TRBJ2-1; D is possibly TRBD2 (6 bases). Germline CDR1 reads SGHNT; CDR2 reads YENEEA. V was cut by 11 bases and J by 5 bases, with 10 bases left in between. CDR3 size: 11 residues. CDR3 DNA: TGTGCCTCGGGGGTAAACAATGAGCAGTTCTTC. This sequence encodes CASGVNNEQFF.

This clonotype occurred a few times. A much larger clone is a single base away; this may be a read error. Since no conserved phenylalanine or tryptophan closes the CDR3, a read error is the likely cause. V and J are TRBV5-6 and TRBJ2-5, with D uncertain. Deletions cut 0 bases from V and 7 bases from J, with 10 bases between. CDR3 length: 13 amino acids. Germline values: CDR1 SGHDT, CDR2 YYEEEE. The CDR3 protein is CASSLEGSGTQYS. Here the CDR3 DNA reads TGTGCCAGCAGCTTGGAAGGGTCTGGGACCCAGTACTCC.

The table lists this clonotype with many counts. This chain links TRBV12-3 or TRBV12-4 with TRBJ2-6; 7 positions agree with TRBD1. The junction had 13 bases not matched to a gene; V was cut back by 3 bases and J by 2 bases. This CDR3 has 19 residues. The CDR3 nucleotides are TGTGCCAGCAGTTTTGGATTCCGACAGGGTTTGGCTGGGGCCAACGTCCTGACTTTC. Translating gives CASSFGFRQGLAGANVLTF.

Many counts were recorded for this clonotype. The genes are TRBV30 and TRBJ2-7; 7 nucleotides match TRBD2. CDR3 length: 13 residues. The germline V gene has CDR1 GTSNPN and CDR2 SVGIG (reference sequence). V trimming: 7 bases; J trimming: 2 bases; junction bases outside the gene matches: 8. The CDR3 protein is CALAGGPTYEQYF. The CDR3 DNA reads TGTGCCTTAGCGGGTGGTCCTACCTACGAGCAGTACTTC.

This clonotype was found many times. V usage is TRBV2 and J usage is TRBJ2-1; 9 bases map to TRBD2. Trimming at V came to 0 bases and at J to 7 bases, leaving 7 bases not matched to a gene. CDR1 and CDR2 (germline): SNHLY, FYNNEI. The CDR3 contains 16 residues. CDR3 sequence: CASSEALASGTNEQFF. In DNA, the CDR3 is TGTGCCAGCAGTGAAGCGCTCGCTAGCGGGACGAATGAGCAGTTCTTC.

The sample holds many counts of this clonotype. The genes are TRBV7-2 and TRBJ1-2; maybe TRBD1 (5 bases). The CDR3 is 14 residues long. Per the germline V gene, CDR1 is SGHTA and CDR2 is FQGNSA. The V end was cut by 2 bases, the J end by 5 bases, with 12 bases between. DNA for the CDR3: TGTGCCAGCAGCTTACTGGGGGGGGTTTATGGCTACACCTTC. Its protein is CASSLLGGVYGYTF. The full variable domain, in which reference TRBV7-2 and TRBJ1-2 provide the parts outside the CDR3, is GAGVSQSPSNKVTEKGKDVELRCDPISGHTALYWYRQSLGQGLEFLIYFQGNSAPDKSGLPSDRFSAERTGGSVSTLTIQRTQQEDSAVYLCASSLLGGVYGYTFGSGTRLTVV.

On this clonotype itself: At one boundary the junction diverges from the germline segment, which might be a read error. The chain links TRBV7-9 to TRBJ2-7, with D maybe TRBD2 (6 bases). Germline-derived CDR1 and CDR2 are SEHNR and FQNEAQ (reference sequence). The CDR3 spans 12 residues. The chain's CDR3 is CATGLKPYEQYF. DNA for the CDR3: TGCGCGACGGGACTCAAGCCCTACGAGCAGTACTTC.

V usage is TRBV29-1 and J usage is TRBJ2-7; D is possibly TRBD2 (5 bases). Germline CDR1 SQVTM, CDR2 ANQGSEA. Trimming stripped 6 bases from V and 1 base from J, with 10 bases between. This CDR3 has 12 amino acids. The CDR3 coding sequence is TGCAGCGTAGGGCCGGGATCCTACGAGCAGTACTTC. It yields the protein CSVGPGSYEQYF.

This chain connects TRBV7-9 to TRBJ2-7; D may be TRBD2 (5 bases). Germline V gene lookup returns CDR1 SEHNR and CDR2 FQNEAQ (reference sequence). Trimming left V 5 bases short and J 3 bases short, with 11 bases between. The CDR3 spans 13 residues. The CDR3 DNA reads TGTGCCAGCAGCCCGGGGTCACTCTACGAGCAGTACTTC. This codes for CASSPGSLYEQYF.

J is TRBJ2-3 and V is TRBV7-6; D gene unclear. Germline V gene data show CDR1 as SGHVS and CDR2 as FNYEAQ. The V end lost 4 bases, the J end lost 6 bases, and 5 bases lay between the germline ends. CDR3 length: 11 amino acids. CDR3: CASSYADTQYF. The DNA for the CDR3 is TGTGCCAGCAGCTACGCGGATACGCAGTATTTT.

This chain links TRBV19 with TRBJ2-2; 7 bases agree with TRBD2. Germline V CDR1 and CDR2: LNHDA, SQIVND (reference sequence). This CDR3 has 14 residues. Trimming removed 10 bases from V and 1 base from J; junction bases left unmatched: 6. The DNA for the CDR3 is TGTGCCATAAGGGAGCGGGGGAACACCGGGGAGCTGTTTTTT. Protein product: CAIRERGNTGELFF.